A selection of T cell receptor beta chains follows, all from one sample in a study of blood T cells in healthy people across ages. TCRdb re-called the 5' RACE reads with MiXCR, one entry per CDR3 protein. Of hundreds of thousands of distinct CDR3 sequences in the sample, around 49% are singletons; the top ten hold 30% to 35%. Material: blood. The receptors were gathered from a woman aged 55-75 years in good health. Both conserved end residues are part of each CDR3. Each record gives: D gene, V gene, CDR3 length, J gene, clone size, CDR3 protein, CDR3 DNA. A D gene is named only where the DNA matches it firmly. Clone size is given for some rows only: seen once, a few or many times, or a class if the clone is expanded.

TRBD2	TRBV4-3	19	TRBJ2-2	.	CASSQGGEGSGRVTGELFF	TGCGCCAGCAGCCAAGGGGGCGAAGGGAGCGGGAGAGTAACCGGGGAGCTGTTTTTT
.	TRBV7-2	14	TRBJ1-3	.	CASSLVPGEGTIYF	TGTGCCAGCAGCTTAGTGCCCGGGGAGGGCACCATATATTTT
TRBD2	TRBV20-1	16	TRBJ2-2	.	CSARDPSGSSTGELFF	TGCAGTGCTAGAGACCCTAGCGGCAGTTCAACCGGGGAGCTGTTTTTT
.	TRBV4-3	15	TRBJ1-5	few	CASSQDIGRIQPQHF	TGCGCCAGCAGCCAAGATATAGGTAGGATTCAGCCCCAGCATTTT
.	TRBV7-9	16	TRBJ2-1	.	CASSLGWGASYNEQFF	TGTGCCAGCAGCTTAGGGTGGGGGGCAAGCTACAATGAGCAGTTCTTC
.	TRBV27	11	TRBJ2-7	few	CASSSGLEQYF	TGTGCCAGCAGTAGCGGTCTCGAGCAGTACTTC
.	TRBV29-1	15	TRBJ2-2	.	CSVGSRDSYTGELFF	TGCAGCGTTGGGAGTCGGGACTCCTACACCGGGGAGCTGTTTTTT
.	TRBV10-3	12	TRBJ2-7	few	CAISGTDYEQYF	TGTGCCATCAGTGGTACAGACTACGAGCAGTACTTC
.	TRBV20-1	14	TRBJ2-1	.	CSARKGGIYNEQFF	TGCAGTGCTAGAAAGGGGGGGATCTACAATGAGCAGTTCTTC
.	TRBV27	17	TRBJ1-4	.	CASKAPGLGATNEKLFF	TGTGCCAGCAAGGCGCCGGGGCTGGGGGCAACTAATGAAAAACTGTTTTTT
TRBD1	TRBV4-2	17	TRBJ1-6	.	CASSHETGGGYNSPLHF	TGTGCCAGCAGCCACGAGACAGGGGGTGGCTATAATTCACCCCTCCACTTT
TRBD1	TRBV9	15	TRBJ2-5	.	CASSGESTGPETQYF	TGTGCCAGCAGCGGAGAATCGACAGGGCCCGAGACCCAGTACTTC
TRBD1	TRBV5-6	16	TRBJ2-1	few	CASTDRPGQGVNEQFF	TGTGCCAGCACCGACCGCCCGGGACAGGGGGTCAATGAGCAGTTCTTC
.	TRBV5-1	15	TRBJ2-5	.	CASSSGGRKEETQYF	TGCGCCAGCAGCTCTGGAGGACGAAAAGAAGAGACCCAGTACTTC
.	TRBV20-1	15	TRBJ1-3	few	CSARDGGGSGNTIYF	TGCAGTGCTAGAGATGGGGGAGGCTCTGGAAACACCATATATTTT
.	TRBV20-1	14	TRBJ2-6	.	CSARVHSGANVLTF	TGCAGTGCTAGAGTACACTCTGGGGCCAACGTCCTGACTTTC
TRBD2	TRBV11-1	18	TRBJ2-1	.	CASSLVVQRGPSYNEQFF	TGTGCCAGCAGCTTAGTTGTCCAGCGGGGCCCGTCCTACAATGAGCAGTTCTTC
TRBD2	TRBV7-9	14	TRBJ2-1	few	CASSLAGSVNEQFF	TGTGCCAGCAGCCTAGCGGGTTCGGTCAATGAGCAGTTCTTC
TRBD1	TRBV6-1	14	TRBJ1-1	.	CASRAGQSNTEAFF	TGTGCCAGCAGGGCGGGACAGAGTAACACTGAAGCTTTCTTT
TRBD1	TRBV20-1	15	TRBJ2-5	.	CSASPVQGAGETQYF	TGCAGTGCTAGCCCGGTCCAGGGGGCAGGAGAGACCCAGTACTTC
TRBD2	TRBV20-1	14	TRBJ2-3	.	CSARHSGRSDTQYF	TGCAGTGCTAGGCATAGCGGGAGGTCGGATACGCAGTATTTT
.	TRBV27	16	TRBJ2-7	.	CASRDRGGIAYYEQYF	TGTGCCAGCAGGGACCGCGGCGGGATCGCTTACTACGAGCAGTACTTC
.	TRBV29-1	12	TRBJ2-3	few	CSVDRGEDTQYF	TGCAGCGTTGACAGGGGGGAAGATACGCAGTATTTT
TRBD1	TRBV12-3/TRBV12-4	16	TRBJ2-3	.	CASSFGTGPNTDTQYF	TGTGCCAGCAGTTTCGGGACAGGCCCTAACACAGATACGCAGTATTTT
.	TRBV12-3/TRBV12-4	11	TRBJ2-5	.	CASRGKETQYF	TGTGCCAGCCGAGGCAAAGAGACCCAGTACTTC
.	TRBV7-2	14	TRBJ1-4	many	CASSHRRINEKLFF	TGTGCCAGCAGCCACAGGAGAATTAATGAAAAACTGTTTTTT
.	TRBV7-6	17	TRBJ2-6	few	CASSLAPGASGANVLTF	TGTGCCAGCAGCTTAGCGCCAGGGGCCTCTGGGGCCAACGTCCTGACTTTC
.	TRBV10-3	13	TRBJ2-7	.	CAISGRSSYEQYF	TGTGCCATCAGTGGCAGGAGCTCCTACGAGCAGTACTTC
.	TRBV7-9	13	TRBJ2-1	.	CASSGPMDNEQFF	TGTGCCAGCAGCGGTCCTATGGACAATGAGCAGTTCTTC
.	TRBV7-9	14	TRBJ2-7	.	CASSPPLARYEQYF	TGTGCCAGCAGTCCACCCCTAGCGCGGTACGAGCAGTACTTC
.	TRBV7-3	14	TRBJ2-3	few	CASRDGFPTDTQYF	TGTGCCAGCAGAGACGGGTTCCCCACAGATACGCAGTATTTT
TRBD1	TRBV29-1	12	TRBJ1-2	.	CSGGTVSSGYTF	TGCAGCGGCGGGACAGTGAGCTCTGGCTACACCTTC
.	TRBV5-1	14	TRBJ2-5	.	CASSYRTAEETQYF	TGCGCCAGCAGCTATCGGACGGCGGAGGAGACCCAGTACTTC